Listed below are T cell receptor beta chains from one sample, sequenced in a study of T cell responses to AZD1222 COVID-19 vaccine. Generated by immunoSEQ multiplex PCR, the TCRdb table keeps only in-frame clones and is missing some. The repertoire holds 150,000 to 200,000 clones, with under 95% as singletons. The input for sequencing was peripheral blood, taken 28 days after the second AZD1222 dose. These receptors were collected from an adult who received the AZD1222 COVID-19 vaccine. Each CDR3 is given with its conserved first and last residue. A D gene is named only where the DNA matches it firmly. Some rows mark clone size as missing; the rest say once, few, many or name a class of expanded clone.

cdr3_aa cdr3_length v_call clone_size d_call
CASTPKTGAYGYTF 14 TRBV6-5 - -
CAWSVLWGMEQYF 13 TRBV30 - -
CASSQGTGTGNTIYF 15 TRBV4-3 - -
CASTKGRDYGYTF 13 TRBV11-1 - -
CASSLLPGSHNYGYTF 16 TRBV11-3 - -
CASSTASGRRYEQYF 15 TRBV7-2 - TRBD2
CASSVHTPGAEAFF 14 TRBV2 - -
CASRRLAGAHEQFF 14 TRBV28 - TRBD2
CASSSQGAGNQPQHF 15 TRBV27 - TRBD1
CASSQTPGGTEAFF 14 TRBV3-1/TRBV3-2 - -
CASTPDSNQPQHF 13 TRBV12-3/TRBV12-4 - -
CANSIQRASSYNEQFF 16 TRBV19 - -
CASSGTGTDTQYF 13 TRBV9 - -
CASRKQGGGTEAFF 14 TRBV3-1/TRBV3-2 once -
CASSPNFGQGRGGELFF 17 TRBV5-1 - TRBD1
CSVRAGNTGELFF 13 TRBV29-1 - -
CASSPHATSGRAPLVVF 17 TRBV7-2 - TRBD2
CATSLGDRDGYTF 13 TRBV5-5 - TRBD1
CATQGPYEQYF 11 TRBV10-3 - -
CASSPSGTSGRDEQFF 16 TRBV7-2 - TRBD2
CASSWGSTANNEQFF 15 TRBV11-2 - -
CASRWTISTDTQYF 14 TRBV6-5 - -
CASSPGLAPYQETQYF 16 TRBV6-2/TRBV6-3 - TRBD2
CASRVGSSTDTQYF 14 TRBV27 - -
CASSDRLAGGQTQYF 15 TRBV7-2 - TRBD2
CASSFDRATSYEQYF 15 TRBV27 - TRBD1
CASSPTSGSSYNEQFF 16 TRBV18 - TRBD2
CATSRVGTQYF 11 TRBV15 - -
CASSPSKALHYEQYF 15 TRBV7-3 - -
CASSSGTVKTYEQYF 15 TRBV27 - TRBD1
CASSLGTSGSLSYNEQFF 18 TRBV5-8 - TRBD2
CASSEDRGVKPQHF 14 TRBV6-1 - TRBD1
CATSAGTGVAHGELFF 16 TRBV15 - TRBD1
CASSLDYGYTF 11 TRBV28 - -
CASSPQGGGLGEKLFF 16 TRBV5-1 - TRBD1
CAWRGPGTTF 10 TRBV30 - -
CASSHDRANGYTF 13 TRBV11-2 - TRBD1
CASSYSTDYNEQFF 14 TRBV6-2/TRBV6-3 - -
CSASRLADFQETQYF 15 TRBV20-1 - TRBD2
CASSYGRVNTDTQYF 15 TRBV6-5 once TRBD2
CASSDSNTQYF 11 TRBV6-4 once -
CASSPDSLGEQYF 13 TRBV5-4 once -
CASSVAERERNEQFF 15 TRBV9 - TRBD2
CASSGGTTPFYEQYF 15 TRBV28 - -
CASSWGETQYF 11 TRBV12-3/TRBV12-4 - -
CASSDQLGPYEQYF 14 TRBV10-2 - -
CASSPILQGWNYGYTF 16 TRBV11-2 - -
CASSEREFGANVLTF 15 TRBV6-1 - -
CASSPSTSWEGAVGTQYF 18 TRBV7-8 once TRBD2
CASSQATPDSPYGYTF 16 TRBV4-2 once -
CASSRDWGGYTF 12 TRBV3-1/TRBV3-2 - -
CAISPGLAGGAGANVLTF 18 TRBV10-3 - TRBD2
CASSPDGTSHRDTQYF 16 TRBV18 - TRBD2
CASSQELAWGYNEQFF 16 TRBV4-2 - -